Listed below are T cell receptor beta chains from one sample, sequenced in a study of T cells in Graves' hyperthyroidism and ophthalmopathy. TCRdb re-called the multiplex PCR reads through MiXCR, storing one row per CDR3 protein. This table has around 280,000 distinct CDR3 sequences, 12% to 15% appearing once. The sample comprised blood. All receptors come from a middle-aged woman with Graves' hyperthyroidism. The CDR3 runs from the conserved cysteine through the conserved F or W. Each record gives: D gene, J gene, V gene, CDR3 length, clone size, CDR3 protein, CDR3 DNA. The D gene is left open where the match is weak. Some rows mark clone size as missing; the rest say once, few, many or name a class of expanded clone.

>TRBD2|TRBJ2-7|TRBV7-8|15|many
CASSLFLGLVYEQYF
TGTGCCAGCAGCTTATTCCTGGGACTAGTCTACGAGCAGTACTTC
>TRBD2|TRBJ2-7|TRBV28|15|many
CASSDGTSGSPEQYF
TGTGCCAGCAGTGACGGCACTAGCGGGAGCCCCGAGCAGTACTTC
>TRBD2|TRBJ2-7|TRBV20-1|15|many
CSAPRLAESSYEQYF
TGCAGTGCCCCCCGACTAGCGGAGAGCTCCTACGAGCAGTACTTC
>.|TRBJ2-5|TRBV5-1|15|.
CASSLEGSGDETQYF
TGCGCCAGCAGCTTGGAAGGATCAGGGGACGAGACCCAGTACTTC
>.|TRBJ1-6|TRBV20-1|12|.
CSAPGEGRGLHF
TGCAGTGCTCCGGGTGAGGGCCGCGGACTCCACTTT
>.|TRBJ1-2|TRBV2|14|many
CASTSKQGIDGYTF
TGTGCCAGCACGAGTAAGCAGGGGATTGATGGCTACACCTTC
>.|TRBJ2-3|TRBV29-1|15|many
CSVEGWGGGTDTQYF
TGCAGCGTTGAAGGGTGGGGAGGGGGAACAGATACGCAGTATTTT
>.|TRBJ1-2|TRBV29-1|16|few
CSVVKGRGGGDYGYTF
TGCAGTGTGGTGAAGGGAAGGGGAGGTGGTGACTATGGCTACACCTTC
>.|TRBJ2-5|TRBV12-3/TRBV12-4|17|few
CASSFRVDSRLVETQYF
TGTGCCAGCAGTTTTAGGGTGGACAGTCGTTTGGTGGAGACCCAGTACTTC
>.|TRBJ1-4|TRBV12-5|19|many
CATSVRRMGFCGTNEKLFF
TGTGCTACCTCGGTCAGGCGTATGGGCTTTTGTGGAACTAATGAAAAACTGTTTTTT
>TRBD2|TRBJ2-1|TRBV19|16|.
CASSIRLAGGNNEQFF
TGTGCCAGTAGTATCAGACTAGCGGGAGGCAACAATGAGCAGTTCTTC
>.|TRBJ1-1|TRBV10-3|13|many
CATLSSPRTEAFF
TGTGCCACCTTGTCCAGTCCCCGTACTGAAGCTTTCTTT
>.|TRBJ2-7|TRBV29-1|14|.
CSVVPAEGTYEQYF
TGCAGCGTTGTGCCAGCGGAAGGCACCTACGAGCAGTACTTC
>.|TRBJ1-5|TRBV25-1|16|.
CASSKWTKWSNQPQHF
TGTGCCAGCAGTAAATGGACAAAATGGAGCAATCAGCCCCAGCATTTT
>.|TRBJ1-2|TRBV2|15|many
CASRRRLGADYGYTF
TGTGCCAGCAGGAGGCGTCTAGGGGCTGACTATGGCTACACCTTC
>.|TRBJ2-3|TRBV29-1|15|many
CSVEHRANHRDTQYF
TGCAGCGTTGAGCACAGGGCCAACCACAGAGATACGCAGTATTTT
>.|TRBJ2-1|TRBV5-1|15|once
CASRFTGTSYNEQFF
TGCGCCAGCCGATTTACAGGGACTTCCTACAATGAGCAGTTCTTC
>TRBD1|TRBJ2-2|TRBV6-1|18|many
CASSEEGLAGGVPGELFF
TGTGCCAGCAGTGAAGAGGGTCTAGCAGGGGGAGTTCCCGGGGAGCTGTTTTTT
>TRBD1|TRBJ1-5|TRBV19|15|many
CASSKGQGAERPQHF
TGTGCCAGTAGTAAGGGACAGGGGGCGGAACGGCCCCAGCATTTT
>.|TRBJ1-5|TRBV28|15|many
CASTMGQTSNQPQHF
TGTGCCAGCACCATGGGGCAGACAAGCAATCAGCCCCAGCATTTT
>.|TRBJ2-3|TRBV28|15|many
CASSLRGRNTDTQYF
TGTGCCAGCAGTTTAAGGGGTCGCAACACAGATACGCAGTATTTT
>TRBD2|TRBJ2-3|TRBV5-4|17|.
CASSSRSVVAGGDTQYF
TGTGCCAGCAGCAGTAGGTCCGTAGTAGCGGGAGGAGATACGCAGTATTTT
>.|TRBJ1-1|TRBV3-1|14|many
CASSLVTGNTEAFF
TGTGCCAGCAGCCTGGTGACAGGAAACACTGAAGCTTTCTTT
>.|TRBJ1-2|TRBV16|14|few
CASSQSVRNYGYTF
TGTGCCAGCAGCCAGTCAGTTCGGAACTATGGCTACACCTTC
>.|TRBJ2-7|TRBV7-2|13|many
CASSLGMYYEQYF
TGTGCCAGCAGCTTAGGAATGTACTACGAGCAGTACTTC
>TRBD1|TRBJ1-6|TRBV18|15|few
CASSPLGTGVSPLHF
TGTGCCAGCTCACCACTGGGGACAGGGGTATCACCCCTCCACTTT
>.|TRBJ1-2|TRBV19|14|many
CASSVSGSSWGYTF
TGTGCCAGTAGCGTATCTGGATCTTCGTGGGGCTACACCTTC
>.|TRBJ1-5|TRBV12-3/TRBV12-4|13|.
CASSLRVSEIQHF
TGTGCCAGCAGTTTGAGGGTCTCGGAGATACAGCATTTT
>.|TRBJ2-3|TRBV28|13|many
CASSRTTTDTQYF
TGTGCCAGCAGTCGGACCACCACAGATACGCAGTATTTT
>TRBD1|TRBJ1-2|TRBV20-1|14|many
CSARPGQGVYGYTF
TGCAGTGCTAGACCGGGACAGGGAGTCTATGGCTACACCTTC